This TCR beta chain stems from a study of beta chain features in type 1 diabetes. Since all of the isolated RNA was reverse transcribed, expressed TCRB transcripts were what got sequenced. Generated by immunoSEQ multiplex PCR, the TCRdb table keeps only in-frame clones and is missing some. The repertoire holds a few hundred thousand clones, with approximately 13% as singletons. CDR3 length: 17 residues. V shed 5 bases and J shed 0 bases, with 17 bases lying between them. The germline gives CDR1 KGHSH, CDR2 LQKENI. A note on this clone: Its antigen is currently unknown.

The study's findings and limits: cDNA-based sequencing might over-represent cells highly expressing TCR. Significant though moderate, a shortening of TCRB CDR3s appeared in all four CD4+ subsets of Type 1 diabetes patients.

Sample: naive CD4+ T cells from blood. The gene calls are TRBV18 and TRBJ1-3, with D perhaps matching TRBD1 (5 bases). The clonotype originates from a woman aged 18-35 years with type 1 diabetes. The CDR3 nucleotides are TGTGCCAGCTCATCGCAGGGTCCTTTAAACTCTGGAAACACCATATATTTT. Protein sequence: CASSSQGPLNSGNTIYF.